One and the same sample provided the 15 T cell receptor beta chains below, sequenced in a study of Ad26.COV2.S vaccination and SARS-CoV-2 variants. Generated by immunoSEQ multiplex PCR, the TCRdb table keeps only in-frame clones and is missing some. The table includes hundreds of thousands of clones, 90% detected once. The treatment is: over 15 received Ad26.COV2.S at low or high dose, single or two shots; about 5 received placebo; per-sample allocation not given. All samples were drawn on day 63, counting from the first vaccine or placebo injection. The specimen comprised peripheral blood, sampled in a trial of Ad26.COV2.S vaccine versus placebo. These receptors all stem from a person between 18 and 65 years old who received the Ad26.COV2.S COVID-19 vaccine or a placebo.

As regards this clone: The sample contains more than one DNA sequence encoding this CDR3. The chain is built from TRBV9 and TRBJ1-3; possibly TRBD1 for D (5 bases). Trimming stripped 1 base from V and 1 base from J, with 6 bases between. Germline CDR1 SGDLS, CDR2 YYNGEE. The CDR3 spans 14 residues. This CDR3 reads CASSVSGSGNTIYF. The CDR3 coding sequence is TGTGCCAGCAGCGTATCAGGGTCTGGAAACACCATATATTTT.

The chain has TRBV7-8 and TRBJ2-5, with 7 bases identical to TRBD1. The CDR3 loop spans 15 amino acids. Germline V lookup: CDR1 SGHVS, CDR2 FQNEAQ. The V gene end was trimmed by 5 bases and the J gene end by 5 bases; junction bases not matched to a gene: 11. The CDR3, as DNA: TGTGCCAGCAGCAACATGGGGACAGAGGATGAGACCCAGTACTTC. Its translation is CASSNMGTEDETQYF.

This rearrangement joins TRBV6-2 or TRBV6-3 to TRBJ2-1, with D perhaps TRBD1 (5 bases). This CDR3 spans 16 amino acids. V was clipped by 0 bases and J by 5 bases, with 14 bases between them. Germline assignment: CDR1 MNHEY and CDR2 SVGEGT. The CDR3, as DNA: TGTGCCAGCAGTTACTCGGCGTCATGGGGCCACAATGAGCAGTTCTTC. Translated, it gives CASSYSASWGHNEQFF.

The CDR3 protein is CASSHPWTEDEKLFF. The CDR3 DNA follows: TGTGCCAGCAGCCACCCTTGGACAGAGGATGAAAAACTGTTTTTT. The J gene is TRBJ1-4, the V gene TRBV7-9; perhaps TRBD1 as D (6 bases). The germline gives CDR1 SEHNR, CDR2 FQNEAQ (reference sequence). Trimming stripped 5 bases from V and 6 bases from J, with 16 bases between. The CDR3 loop spans 15 amino acids.

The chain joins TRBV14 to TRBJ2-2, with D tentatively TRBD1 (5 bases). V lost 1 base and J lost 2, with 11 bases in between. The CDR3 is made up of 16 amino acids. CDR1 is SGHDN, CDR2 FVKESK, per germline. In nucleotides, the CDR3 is TGTGCCAGCAGCCAAGGACAGCTAAGTAACACCGGGGAGCTGTTTTTT. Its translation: CASSQGQLSNTGELFF.

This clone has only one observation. CDR3 DNA sequence: TGTGCCAGCACCCCGTGGGGGAGCAATCAGCCCCAGCATTTT. Its translation is CASTPWGSNQPQHF. V and J are TRBV6-2 or TRBV6-3 and TRBJ1-5, with D tentatively TRBD1 (5 bases). Trimming pared 7 bases from V and 1 base from J, leaving 11 bases between. CDR3 length: 14 residues. Germline V gene lookup returns CDR1 MNHEY and CDR2 SVGEGT.

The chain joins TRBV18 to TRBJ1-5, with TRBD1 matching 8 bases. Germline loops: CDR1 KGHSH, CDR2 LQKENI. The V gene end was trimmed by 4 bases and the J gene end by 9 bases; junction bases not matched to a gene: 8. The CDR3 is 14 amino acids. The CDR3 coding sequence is TGTGCCAGCTCACACGGGACAGGCCTTCCGCCCCAGCATTTT. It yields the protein CASSHGTGLPPQHF.

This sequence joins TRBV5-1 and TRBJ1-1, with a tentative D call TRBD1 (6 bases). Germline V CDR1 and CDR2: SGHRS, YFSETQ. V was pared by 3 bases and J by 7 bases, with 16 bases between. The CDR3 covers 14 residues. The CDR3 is CASSSQYRQDEAFF. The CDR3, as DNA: TGCGCCAGCAGCTCCCAATATAGACAGGATGAAGCTTTCTTT.

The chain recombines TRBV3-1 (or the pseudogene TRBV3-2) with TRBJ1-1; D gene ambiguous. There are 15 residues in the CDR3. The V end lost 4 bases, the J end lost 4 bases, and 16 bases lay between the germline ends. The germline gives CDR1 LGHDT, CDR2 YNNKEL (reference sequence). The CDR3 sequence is CASSPVGYSGTEAFF. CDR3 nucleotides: TGTGCCAGCAGCCCGGTTGGGTACTCGGGCACTGAAGCTTTCTTT.

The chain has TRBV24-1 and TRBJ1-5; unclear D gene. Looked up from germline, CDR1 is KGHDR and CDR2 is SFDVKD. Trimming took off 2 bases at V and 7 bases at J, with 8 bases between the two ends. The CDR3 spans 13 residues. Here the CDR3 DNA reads TGTGCCACCAGTGATTCCACGGGGCAGCCCCAGCATTTT. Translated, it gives CATSDSTGQPQHF.

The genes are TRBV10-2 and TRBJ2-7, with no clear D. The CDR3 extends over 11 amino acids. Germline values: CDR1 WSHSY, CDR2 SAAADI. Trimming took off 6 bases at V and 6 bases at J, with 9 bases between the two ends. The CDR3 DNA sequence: TGCGCCAGCAGCCCCGGACCCGAGCAGTACTTC. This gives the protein CASSPGPEQYF.

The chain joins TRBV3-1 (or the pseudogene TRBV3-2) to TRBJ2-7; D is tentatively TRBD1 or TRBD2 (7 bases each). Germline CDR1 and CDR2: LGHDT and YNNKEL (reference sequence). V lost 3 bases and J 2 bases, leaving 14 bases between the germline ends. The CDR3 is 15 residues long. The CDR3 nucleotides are TGTGCCAGCAGCCATGCAGGGGGGGTTCCCTACGAGCAGTACTTC. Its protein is CASSHAGGVPYEQYF.

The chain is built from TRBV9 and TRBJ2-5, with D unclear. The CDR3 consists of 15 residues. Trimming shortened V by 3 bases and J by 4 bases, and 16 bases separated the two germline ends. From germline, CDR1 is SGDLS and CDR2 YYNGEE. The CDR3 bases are TGTGCCAGCAGCGCAAAGGGTGCGACTGGAGAGACCCAGTACTTC. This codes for CASSAKGATGETQYF.

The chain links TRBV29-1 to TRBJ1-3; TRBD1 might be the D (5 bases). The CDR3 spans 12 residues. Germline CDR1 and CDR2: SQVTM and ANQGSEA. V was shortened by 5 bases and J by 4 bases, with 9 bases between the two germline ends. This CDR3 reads CSVIDSGNTIYF. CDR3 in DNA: TGCAGCGTTATCGACAGCGGAAACACCATATATTTT. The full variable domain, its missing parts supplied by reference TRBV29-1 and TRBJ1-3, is SAVISQKPSRDICQRGTSLTIQCQVDSQVTMMFWYRQQPGQSLTLIATANQGSEATYESGFVIDKFPISRPNLTFSTLTVSNMSPEDSSIYLCSVIDSGNTIYFGEGSWLTVV.

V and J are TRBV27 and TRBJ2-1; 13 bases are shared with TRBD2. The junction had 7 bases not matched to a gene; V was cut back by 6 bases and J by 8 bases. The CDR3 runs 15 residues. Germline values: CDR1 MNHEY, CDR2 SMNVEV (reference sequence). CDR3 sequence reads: CASRSGLAGVYEQFF. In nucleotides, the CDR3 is TGTGCCAGCAGGTCTGGACTAGCGGGAGTGTATGAGCAGTTCTTC.